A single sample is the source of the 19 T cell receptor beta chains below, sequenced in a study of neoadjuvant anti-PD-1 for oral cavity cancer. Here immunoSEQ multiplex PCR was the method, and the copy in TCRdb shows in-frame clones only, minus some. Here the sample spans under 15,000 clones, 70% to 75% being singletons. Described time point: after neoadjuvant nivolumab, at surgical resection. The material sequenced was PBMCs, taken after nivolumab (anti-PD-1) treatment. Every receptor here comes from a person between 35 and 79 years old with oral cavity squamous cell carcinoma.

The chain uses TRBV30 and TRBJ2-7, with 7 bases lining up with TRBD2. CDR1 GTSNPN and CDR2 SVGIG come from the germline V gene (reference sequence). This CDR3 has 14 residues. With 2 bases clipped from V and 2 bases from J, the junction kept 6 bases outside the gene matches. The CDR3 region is CAWSIWGGTYEQYF. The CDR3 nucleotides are TGTGCCTGGAGTATTTGGGGGGGGACCTACGAGCAGTACTTC.

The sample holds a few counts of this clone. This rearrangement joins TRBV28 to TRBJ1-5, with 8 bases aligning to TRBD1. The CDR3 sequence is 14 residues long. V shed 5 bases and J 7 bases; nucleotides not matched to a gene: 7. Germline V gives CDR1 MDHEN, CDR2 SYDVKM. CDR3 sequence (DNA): TGTGCCAGCAGTGAGTCATCAGGGGGCCAGCCCCAGCATTTT. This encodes CASSESSGGQPQHF.

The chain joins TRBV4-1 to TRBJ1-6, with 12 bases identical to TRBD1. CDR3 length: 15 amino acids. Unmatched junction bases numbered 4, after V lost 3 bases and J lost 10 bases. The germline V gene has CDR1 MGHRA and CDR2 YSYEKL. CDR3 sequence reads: CASSHPGQGASPLHF. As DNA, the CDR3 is TGCGCCAGCAGCCACCCGGGACAGGGGGCGTCACCCCTCCACTTT.

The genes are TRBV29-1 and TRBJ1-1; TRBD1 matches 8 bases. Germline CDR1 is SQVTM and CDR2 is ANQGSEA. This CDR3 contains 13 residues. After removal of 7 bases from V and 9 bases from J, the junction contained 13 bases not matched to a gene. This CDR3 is CSARTGYEEKAFF. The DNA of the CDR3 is TGCAGCGCCCGGACAGGGTACGAGGAAAAAGCTTTCTTT.

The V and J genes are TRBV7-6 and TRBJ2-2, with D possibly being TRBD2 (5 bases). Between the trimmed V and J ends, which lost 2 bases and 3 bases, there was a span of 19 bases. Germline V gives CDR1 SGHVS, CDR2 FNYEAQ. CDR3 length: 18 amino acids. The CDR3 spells CASSLYSTPIGDTGELFF. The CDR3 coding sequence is TGTGCCAGCAGCTTATATTCGACCCCGATCGGGGACACCGGGGAGCTGTTTTTT.

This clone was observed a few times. The CDR3 sequence: CASSLDRALDQPQHF. CDR3 bases: TGTGCCAGCAGCCTGGACAGGGCTCTAGATCAGCCCCAGCATTTT. This chain joins TRBV5-6 and TRBJ1-5; 8 nucleotides agree with TRBD1. Germline CDR1 reads SGHDT; CDR2 reads YYEEEE. The CDR3 is 15 residues long. V shed 4 bases and J 5 bases; nucleotides not matched to a gene: 8.

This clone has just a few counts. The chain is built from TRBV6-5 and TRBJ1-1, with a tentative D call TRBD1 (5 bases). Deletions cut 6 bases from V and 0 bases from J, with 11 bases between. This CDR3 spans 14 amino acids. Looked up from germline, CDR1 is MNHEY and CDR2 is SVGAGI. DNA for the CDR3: TGTGCCAGCAGAACCGGACACATGAACACTGAAGCTTTCTTT. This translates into CASRTGHMNTEAFF.

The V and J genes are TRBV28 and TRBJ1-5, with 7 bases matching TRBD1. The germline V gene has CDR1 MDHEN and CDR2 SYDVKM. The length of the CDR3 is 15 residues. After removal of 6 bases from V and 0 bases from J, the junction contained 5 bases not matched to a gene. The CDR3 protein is CASSRDSYSNQPQHF. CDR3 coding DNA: TGTGCCAGCAGCCGGGACAGCTATAGCAATCAGCCCCAGCATTTT.

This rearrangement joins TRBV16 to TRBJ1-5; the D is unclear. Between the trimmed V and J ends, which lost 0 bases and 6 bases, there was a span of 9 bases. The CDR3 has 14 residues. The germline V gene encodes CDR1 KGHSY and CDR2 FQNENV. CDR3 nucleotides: TGTGCCAGCAGCCAATCGTTGGGCTCTCAGCCCCAGCATTTT. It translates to CASSQSLGSQPQHF.

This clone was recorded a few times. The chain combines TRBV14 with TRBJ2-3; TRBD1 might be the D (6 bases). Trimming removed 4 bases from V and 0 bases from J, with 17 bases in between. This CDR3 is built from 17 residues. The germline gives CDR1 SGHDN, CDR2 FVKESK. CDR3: CASSPPWGRGSTDTQYF. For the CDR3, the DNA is TGTGCCAGCAGCCCACCGTGGGGCAGGGGAAGCACAGATACGCAGTATTTT.

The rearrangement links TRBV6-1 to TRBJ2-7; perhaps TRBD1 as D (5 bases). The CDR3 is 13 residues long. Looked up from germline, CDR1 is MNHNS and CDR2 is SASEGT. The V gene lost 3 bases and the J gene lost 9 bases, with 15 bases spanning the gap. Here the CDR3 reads CASSDPNRLRQYF. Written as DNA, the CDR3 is TGTGCCAGCAGTGACCCTAACAGGCTCCGGCAGTACTTC.

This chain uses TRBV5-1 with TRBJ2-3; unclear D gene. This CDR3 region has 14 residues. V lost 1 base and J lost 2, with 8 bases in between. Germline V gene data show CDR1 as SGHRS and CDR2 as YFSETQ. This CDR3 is CASSLLTDTDTQYF. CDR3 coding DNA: TGCGCCAGCAGCTTGCTTACTGACACAGATACGCAGTATTTT.

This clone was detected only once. The CDR3 DNA reads as TGTGCCTGGAGTGTAACGGGAGCCTCGAATGAGCAGTTCTTC. It codes for CAWSVTGASNEQFF. The chain carries TRBV30 and TRBJ2-1; D is possibly TRBD2 (6 bases). Germline V gene sequence: CDR1 GTSNPN, CDR2 SVGIG (reference sequence). With 0 bases removed from V and 7 bases from J, the gap between germline ends came to 13 bases. The CDR3 runs 14 residues.

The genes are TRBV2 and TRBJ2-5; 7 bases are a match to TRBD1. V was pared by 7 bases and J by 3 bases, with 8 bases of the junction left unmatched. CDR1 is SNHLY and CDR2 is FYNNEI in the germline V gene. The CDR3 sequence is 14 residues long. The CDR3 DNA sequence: TGTGCCAGCACAGAGGGGGCCTTGAAAGAGACCCAGTACTTC. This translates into CASTEGALKETQYF.

The CDR3 protein is CAISDSGGPYNEQFF. CDR3 in DNA: TGTGCCATCAGTGATAGCGGGGGGCCTTACAATGAGCAGTTCTTC. The J gene is TRBJ2-1, the V gene TRBV10-3, with 10 bases matching TRBD2. V gave up 3 bases and J gave up 4 bases; unmatched junction bases: 3. Germline V gene data show CDR1 as ENHRY and CDR2 as SYGVKD. This CDR3 comprises 15 residues.

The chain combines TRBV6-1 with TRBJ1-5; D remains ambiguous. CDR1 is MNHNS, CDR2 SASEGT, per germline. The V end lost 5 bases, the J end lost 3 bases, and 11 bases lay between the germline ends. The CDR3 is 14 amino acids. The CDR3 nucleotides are TGTGCCAGCAGTTTAGCAAGTTACAATCAGCCCCAGCATTTT. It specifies CASSLASYNQPQHF.

This CDR3 is CASSLEPSALVAGANVLTF. CDR3 DNA sequence: TGCGCCAGCAGCTTGGAGCCTAGCGCCCTTGTAGCCGGGGCCAACGTCCTGACTTTC. The chain couples TRBV5-1 to TRBJ2-6; D is possibly TRBD2 (6 bases). CDR1 and CDR2 from the germline V gene are SGHRS and YFSETQ. V lost 0 bases, J lost 4 bases, and 20 bases lay in between. The CDR3 is 19 amino acids.

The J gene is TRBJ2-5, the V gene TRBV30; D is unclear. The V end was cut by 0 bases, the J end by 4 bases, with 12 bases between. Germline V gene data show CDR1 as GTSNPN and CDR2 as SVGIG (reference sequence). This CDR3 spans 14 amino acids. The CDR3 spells CAWSVLGKRETQYF. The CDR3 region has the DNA TGTGCCTGGAGTGTACTGGGAAAGAGAGAGACCCAGTACTTC.

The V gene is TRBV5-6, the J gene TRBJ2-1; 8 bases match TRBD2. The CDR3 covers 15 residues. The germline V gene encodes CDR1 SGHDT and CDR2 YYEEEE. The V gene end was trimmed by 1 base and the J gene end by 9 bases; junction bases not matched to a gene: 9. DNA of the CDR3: TGTGCCAGCAGCTTGCCAGCGGGAGCAGGTGTTGAGCAGTTCTTC. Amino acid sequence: CASSLPAGAGVEQFF.